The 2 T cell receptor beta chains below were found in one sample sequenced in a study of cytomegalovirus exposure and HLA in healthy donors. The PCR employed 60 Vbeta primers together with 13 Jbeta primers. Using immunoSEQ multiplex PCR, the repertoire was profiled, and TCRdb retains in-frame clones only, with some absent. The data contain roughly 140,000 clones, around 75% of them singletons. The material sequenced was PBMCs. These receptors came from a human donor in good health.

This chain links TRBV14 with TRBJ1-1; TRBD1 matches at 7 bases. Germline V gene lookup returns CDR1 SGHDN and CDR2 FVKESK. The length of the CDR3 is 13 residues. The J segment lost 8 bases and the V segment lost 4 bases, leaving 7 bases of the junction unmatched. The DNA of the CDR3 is TGTGCCAGCAGCCCCTGGGGACAGCTCGAAGCTTTCTTT. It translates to CASSPWGQLEAFF.

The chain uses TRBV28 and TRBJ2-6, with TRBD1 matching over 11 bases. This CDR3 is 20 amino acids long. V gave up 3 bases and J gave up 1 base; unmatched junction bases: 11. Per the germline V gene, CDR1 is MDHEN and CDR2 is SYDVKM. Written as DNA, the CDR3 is TGTGCCAGCAGTTTGGGTAAATGGGGACAGGGGGTATCTGGGGCCAACGTCCTGACTTTC. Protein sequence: CASSLGKWGQGVSGANVLTF.